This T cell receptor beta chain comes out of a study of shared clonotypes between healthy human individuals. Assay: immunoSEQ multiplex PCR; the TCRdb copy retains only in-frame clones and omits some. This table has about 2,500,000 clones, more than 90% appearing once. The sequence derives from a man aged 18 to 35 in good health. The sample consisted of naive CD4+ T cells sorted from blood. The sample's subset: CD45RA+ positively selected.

The CDR3 reads CASSARGLAGGRGQETQYF. As DNA, the CDR3 is TGTGCCAGCAGTGCCCGGGGACTAGCGGGAGGACGGGGCCAAGAGACCCAGTACTTC. The chain has TRBV2 and TRBJ2-5; the match to TRBD2 covers 15 bases. V lost 4 bases and J lost 1; bases outside the gene matches: 10. From germline, CDR1 is SNHLY and CDR2 FYNNEI. CDR3 size: 19 residues.